This passage covers 28 T cell receptor beta chains from one sample sequenced in a study of human T cells and chemical hapten exposure. As to time point: patch test 3, about 24 weeks after DPC sensitization. As for treatment: therapeutic diphenylcyclopropenone sensitization with weekly scalp DPC. MiXCR, run by TCRdb on the RACE reads, gives a single entry per CDR3 protein. The sample lists roughly 84,000 distinct CDR3 sequences; 10% to 13% were seen once. This sample comprised whole blood, obtained in connection with sensitization to the hapten diphenylcyclopropenone (DPC). All receptors come from a woman in her forties or fifties with alopecia areata. Some clones in this sample may be carry-over from other donors' samples.

The chain has TRBV7-3 and TRBJ2-7, with D perhaps TRBD2 (6 bases). CDR3 length: 14 amino acids. Per the germline V gene, CDR1 is SGHTA and CDR2 is FQGTGA. V shed 4 bases and J shed 5 bases, with 15 bases lying between them. The CDR3 protein is CASSSSGLPDEQYF. The DNA of the CDR3 is TGTGCCAGCAGCTCCTCGGGACTGCCCGACGAGCAGTACTTC.

This chain joins TRBV6-6 and TRBJ2-1; 7 bases fit TRBD2. The J segment lost 4 bases and the V segment lost 0 bases, leaving 0 bases of the junction unmatched. The CDR3 extends over 14 amino acids. CDR1 is MNHNY, CDR2 SVGAGI, per germline (reference sequence). In DNA form, the CDR3 reads TGTGCCAGCAGTTACTCAGCGGGGTACAATGAGCAGTTCTTC. Encoded protein: CASSYSAGYNEQFF.

This clonotype was observed many times. This chain uses TRBV25-1 with TRBJ2-2, with 13 positions matching TRBD2. J was trimmed by 6 bases and V by 4 bases; bases with no gene match: 11. CDR1 is MGHDK, CDR2 SYGVNS, per germline. The CDR3 contains 18 residues. The CDR3 DNA sequence: TGTGCCAGCAGTGCAGGTCCGGGACTAGCGGGAAAGGCCGGGGAGCTGTTTTTT. Encoded protein: CASSAGPGLAGKAGELFF.

A word on this clonotype: A much larger clone lies one base from this, so it may be a read error. The V and J genes are TRBV30 and TRBJ2-7; the D call may be TRBD1 or TRBD2 (5 bases each). The CDR3 covers 11 residues. Trimming pared 2 bases from V and 13 bases from J, leaving 15 bases between. Germline CDR1 reads GTSNPN; CDR2 reads SVGIG (reference sequence). This CDR3 reads CAWSPGPRHYF. As DNA, the CDR3 is TGTGCCTGGAGTCCGGGACCTCGGCACTACTTC. Together with reference TRBV30 and TRBJ2-7, the CDR3 gives the full variable domain: SQTIHQWPATLVQPVGSPLSLECTVEGTSNPNLYWYRQAAGRGLQLLFYSVGIGQISSEVPQNLSASRPQDRQFILSSKKLLLSDSGFYLCAWSPGPRHYFGPGTRLTVT.

Ten or more counts support this clonotype. The chain combines TRBV29-1 with TRBJ2-3; 13 bases map to TRBD2. The V and J ends lost 7 bases and 5 bases, in that order; junction bases with no gene match: 12. This CDR3 region has 16 residues. CDR1 is SQVTM and CDR2 is ANQGSEA in the germline V gene. The CDR3 nucleotides read TGCAGCGCCGGATTACTAGCGGGAGGGCCGGGAGATACGCAGTATTTT. It translates to CSAGLLAGGPGDTQYF.

CDR3 loop: CASSLPSSGKTEAFF. Written as DNA, the CDR3 is TGTGCCAGCAGTTTACCCTCATCAGGGAAGACTGAAGCTTTCTTT. The rearrangement links TRBV28 to TRBJ1-1, with D tentatively TRBD1 (5 bases). The CDR3 totals 15 residues. The V gene's germline CDR1 is MDHEN and CDR2 SYDVKM. The V end lost 2 bases, the J end lost 5 bases, and 15 bases lay between the germline ends.

There are a few counts of this clonotype. The J gene is TRBJ2-7, the V gene TRBV4-3; D remains unclear. The germline CDR1 and CDR2 sequences are LGHNA and YSLEER. Trimming left V 2 bases short and J 4 bases short, with 6 bases between. This CDR3 spans 12 amino acids. For the CDR3, the DNA is TGCGCCAGCAGCCAATTCGAGTACGAGCAGTACTTC. This codes for CASSQFEYEQYF.

This chain joins TRBV29-1 and TRBJ2-7; TRBD1 or TRBD2 may be the D gene (5 bases each). Trimming removed 7 bases at V and 7 bases at J, with 23 bases between. The CDR3 has 14 amino acids. Looked up from germline, CDR1 is SQVTM and CDR2 is ANQGSEA. CDR3 DNA: TGCAGCGCCACGTACGTGGGGACGGCGGTAGAGCAGTACTTC. It yields the protein CSATYVGTAVEQYF.

There are many counts of this clonotype. The CDR3 DNA reads as TGTGCCAGCAGTTCGGGGGGCCTCCGTCACGAGCAGTTCTTC. Amino acid sequence: CASSSGGLRHEQFF. The V call is TRBV6-6, the J call TRBJ2-1; weak D call: TRBD2 (7 bases). CDR3 length equals 14 residues. Between the trimmed V and J ends, which lost 4 bases and 10 bases, there was a span of 17 bases. CDR1 is MNHNY and CDR2 is SVGAGI in the germline V gene (reference sequence).

This chain joins TRBV4-3 and TRBJ2-7; TRBD1 might be the D (5 bases). Germline values: CDR1 LGHNA, CDR2 YSLEER. The CDR3 length is 13 residues. V lost 1 base and J 3 bases, leaving 7 bases between the germline ends. In DNA, the CDR3 is TGCGCCAGCAGCCAAGCCCAGGGCTACGAGCAGTACTTC. Amino acids: CASSQAQGYEQYF.

This CDR3 is CASSPAGEGQPQHF. DNA of the CDR3: TGTGCCAGCTCACCAGCCGGGGAAGGCCAGCCCCAGCATTTT. This sequence joins TRBV18 and TRBJ1-5, with D unclear. This CDR3 has 14 residues. Trimming shortened V by 2 bases and J by 7 bases, and 12 bases separated the two germline ends. Looked up from germline, CDR1 is KGHSH and CDR2 is LQKENI. The full variable domain, in which reference TRBV18 and TRBJ1-5 provide the parts outside the CDR3, is NAGVMQNPRHLVRRRGQEARLRCSPMKGHSHVYWYRQLPEEGLKFMVYLQKENIIDESGMPKERFSAEFPKEGPSILRIQQVVRGDSAAYFCASSPAGEGQPQHFGDGTRLSIL.

The J gene is TRBJ1-1, the V gene TRBV20-1; D is undetermined. CDR1 is DFQATT, CDR2 SNEGSKA, per germline (reference sequence). V lost 1 base and J lost 1, with 7 bases in between. The CDR3 has 13 amino acids. The CDR3 DNA reads TGCAGTGCTAGAGGAGAACGGAACACTGAAGCTTTCTTT. Protein sequence: CSARGERNTEAFF.

This clonotype has a count of ten or more. DNA for the CDR3: TGCAGCGTTCGCGTGGGGGCGGACACTGAAGCTTTCTTT. Residues: CSVRVGADTEAFF. J is TRBJ1-1 and V is TRBV29-1, with D maybe TRBD1 (6 bases). The CDR3 extends over 13 amino acids. Germline lookup yields CDR1 SQVTM and CDR2 ANQGSEA. V lost 5 bases and J lost 3, with 13 bases in between. Full variable domain (rest looked up from reference TRBV29-1 and TRBJ1-1): SAVISQKPSRDICQRGTSLTIQCQVDSQVTMMFWYRQQPGQSLTLIATANQGSEATYESGFVIDKFPISRPNLTFSTLTVSNMSPEDSSIYLCSVRVGADTEAFFGQGTRLTVV.

This clonotype showed up many times. V and J are TRBV19 and TRBJ1-5; 9 nucleotides agree with TRBD1. CDR3 length: 15 amino acids. The germline V gene encodes CDR1 LNHDA and CDR2 SQIVND (reference sequence). The ends lost 6 bases at V and 6 bases at J; junction bases unmatched: 9. Here the CDR3 DNA reads TGTGCCAGTAGCCCGGGACAGGGAAGATCTCAGCCCCAGCATTTT. It is translated as CASSPGQGRSQPQHF.

The chain combines TRBV7-8 with TRBJ2-5; TRBD1 is a possible D gene (8 bases). Trimming stripped 8 bases from V and 7 bases from J, with 20 bases between. CDR3 length equals 14 residues. Germline V CDR1 and CDR2: SGHVS, FQNEAQ. CDR3 loop: CASGTYRGRGTQYF. The CDR3 DNA is TGTGCCAGCGGTACCTACAGGGGGAGGGGGACCCAGTACTTC.

At least ten counts were recorded for this clonotype. V is TRBV7-8 and J is TRBJ2-6; 11 bases agree with TRBD1. In germline, CDR1 is SGHVS, CDR2 FQNEAQ. The CDR3 spans 18 residues. The ends lost 1 base at V and 2 bases at J; junction bases unmatched: 4. CDR3 DNA: TGTGCCAGCAGCTTAGAGGACAGGGGGCGGGCTGGGGCCAACGTCCTGACTTTC. Encoded protein: CASSLEDRGRAGANVLTF.

The chain carries TRBV3-1 and TRBJ2-1; 7 nucleotides agree with TRBD2. The CDR3 length is 15 residues. In germline, CDR1 is LGHDT, CDR2 YNNKEL (reference sequence). V dropped 5 bases and J dropped 0; count of bases not matched to a gene: 4. The CDR3, as DNA: TGTGCCAGCAGCAGGCTAGCGGTCTCCTACAATGAGCAGTTCTTC. This translates into CASSRLAVSYNEQFF.

This sequence joins TRBV9 and TRBJ2-1, with D perhaps TRBD2 (5 bases). Germline V gives CDR1 SGDLS, CDR2 YYNGEE. There are 13 residues in the CDR3. Trimming took off 3 bases at V and 14 bases at J, with 18 bases between the two ends. In nucleotides, the CDR3 is TGTGCCAGCAGCGATGGCGGGTCCCCGAGGAAGTTCTTC. As protein: CASSDGGSPRKFF.

This clonotype appeared a few times. The chain uses TRBV29-1 and TRBJ2-1; 7 nucleotides align to TRBD2. Trimming cost V 4 bases and J 6 bases; bases outside gene matches: 0. CDR1 SQVTM and CDR2 ANQGSEA come from the germline V gene. The CDR3 is 11 amino acids. The CDR3 here is CSVGEGNEQFF. The CDR3 nucleotides read TGCAGCGTTGGGGAGGGCAATGAGCAGTTCTTC.

This rearrangement joins TRBV7-9 to TRBJ1-4; maybe TRBD1 (6 bases). Looked up from germline, CDR1 is SEHNR and CDR2 is FQNEAQ (reference sequence). Trimming pared 3 bases from V and 7 bases from J, leaving 12 bases between. The CDR3 runs 14 residues. CDR3: CASSLTQGREKLFF. In nucleotides, the CDR3 is TGTGCCAGCAGCTTGACACAGGGTCGTGAAAAACTGTTTTTT.

J is TRBJ1-5 and V is TRBV7-2; no reliable D call. The V end was cut by 4 bases, the J end by 3 bases, with 13 bases between. Germline lookup yields CDR1 SGHTA and CDR2 FQGNSA. The CDR3 covers 15 residues. The CDR3 region has the DNA TGTGCCAGCAGCTCTAGAGGCCAGTTCAATCAGCCCCAGCATTTT. Protein: CASSSRGQFNQPQHF.

The V and J genes are TRBV7-9 and TRBJ1-1; D ambiguous. V was cut by 5 bases and J by 5 bases, with 12 bases left in between. The germline gives CDR1 SEHNR, CDR2 FQNEAQ (reference sequence). This CDR3 comprises 13 residues. The CDR3 spells CASSLTWKTEAFF. CDR3 nucleotides: TGTGCCAGCAGCCTAACCTGGAAGACTGAAGCTTTCTTT.

This clonotype was detected ten times or more. The J gene is TRBJ2-2, the V gene TRBV5-6, with D maybe TRBD2 (5 bases). Germline assignment: CDR1 SGHDT and CDR2 YYEEEE. V was shortened by 4 bases and J by 8 bases, with 18 bases between the two germline ends. CDR3 length equals 15 residues. The CDR3 here is CASSPRELLEGELFF. The CDR3 DNA reads TGTGCCAGCAGCCCCCGGGAACTTCTCGAAGGGGAGCTGTTTTTT. Full variable domain (rest looked up from reference TRBV5-6 and TRBJ2-2): DAGVTQSPTHLIKTRGQQVTLRCSPKSGHDTVSWYQQALGQGPQFIFQYYEEEERQRGNFPDRFSGHQFPNYSSELNVNALLLGDSALYLCASSPRELLEGELFFGEGSRLTVL.

The rearrangement links TRBV6-5 to TRBJ2-7, with no clear D. This CDR3 is built from 12 residues. V was clipped by 3 bases and J by 5 bases, with 8 bases between them. Germline assignment: CDR1 MNHEY and CDR2 SVGAGI. For the CDR3, the DNA is TGTGCCAGCAGTTATACCCCCGACGAGCAGTACTTC. This encodes CASSYTPDEQYF.

This clonotype has just a few counts. The CDR3 protein is CAITKWGIGTDTQYF. CDR3 DNA: TGTGCCATTACCAAATGGGGGATCGGCACAGATACGCAGTATTTT. The chain is built from TRBV12-3 or TRBV12-4 and TRBJ2-3; either TRBD1 or TRBD2 may supply D (5 bases each). The CDR3 totals 15 residues. V was trimmed by 10 bases and J by 1 base, leaving 18 bases between them.

The chain has TRBV12-3 or TRBV12-4 and TRBJ1-1; TRBD1 aligns across 9 bases. CDR3 size: 13 residues. V dropped 6 bases and J dropped 10; count of bases not matched to a gene: 9. The CDR3 region has the DNA TGTGCCAGCAGCTCTCCGGGACAGGGAGGAGCTTTCTTT. Translating gives CASSSPGQGGAFF.

This chain joins TRBV10-3 and TRBJ2-1, with 8 bases identical to TRBD2. This CDR3 is 13 amino acids long. Germline V lookup: CDR1 ENHRY, CDR2 SYGVKD. Trimming removed 9 bases from V and 8 bases from J; junction bases left unmatched: 9. CDR3 region: CAMESGSGDEQFF. The DNA of the CDR3 is TGTGCCATGGAGAGCGGGAGTGGAGATGAGCAGTTCTTC.

This clonotype was found a few times. V and J are TRBV6-6 and TRBJ1-5; 8 bases match TRBD1. V shed 4 bases and J 3 bases; nucleotides not matched to a gene: 5. CDR3 length: 15 amino acids. Germline V CDR1 and CDR2: MNHNY, SVGAGI (reference sequence). CDR3 protein: CASSSGQDSNQPQHF. CDR3 in DNA: TGTGCCAGCAGTTCGGGACAGGACTCCAATCAGCCCCAGCATTTT.